This T cell receptor (beta chain) emerged from a study of Graves' ophthalmopathy and Graves' hyperthyroidism (dated by TCRdb to 2017 to 2018). About the full investigation: A patient counted as having stable hyperthyroidism if there was no progression to ophthalmopathy within 18 months of follow-up. In total, 135 blood samples were TCR-sequenced: 43 ophthalmopathy, around 75 hyperthyroidism and roughly 17 hyperthyroidism-to-ophthalmopathy patients. To explore V-J signatures that separate ophthalmopathy from hyperthyroidism, a discovery set of about a hundred patients was enrolled, consisting of fewer than 45 with ophthalmopathy and around 60 with stable hyperthyroidism. Once sampling was done, hyperthyroidism patients were given methimazole at a starting dose of 30 mg daily, while ophthalmopathy patients were given high-dose intravenous methylprednisolone. The independent validation cohort included about 20 hyperthyroidism patients plus 17 patients who later progressed from hyperthyroidism to ophthalmopathy. TCR beta repertoire signatures were used to distinguish Graves' ophthalmopathy from Graves' hyperthyroidism and to predict progression to ophthalmopathy. In about six hyperthyroidism patients, the T-cell repertoires found in thyroid tissue were compared with those found in blood.

CDR1 and CDR2, per the germline V gene (reference sequence), are DFQATT and SNEGSKA. The CDR3 runs 14 residues from the cysteine to the phenylalanine. CDR3 DNA only is kept here, 42 bases in frame from base 1. V is cut back by 3 bases and J by 5 bases, with 7 bases in the junction unmatched. For repertoire sequencing, TCR beta CDR3 regions were amplified from RNA transcripts. The first round of RT-PCR was done with HTBI primers and the Qiagen OneStep RT-PCR kit, and was followed by a second round of multiplex PCR, then size selection and purification. The libraries underwent paired-end sequencing with 100 bp reads on an Illumina HiSeq2000. As for the original processing: SOAPnuke was used to process the reads, removing any read that contained adapters or uncalled bases, had a mean Phred below 15, or lacked an exact match to the constant primer or identifier. COPE v1.2.5 was used to merge the high-quality paired reads. Unique nucleotide sequences were defined as clonotypes and aligned to IMGT TRB V, D and J references using MiTCR v1.1. Only V-J combinations with frequency above 0.0001 were analysed, covering around 99% of repertoires. For each V-J combination, a TCR clonal expansion and chaos score was defined as F50 clonal expansion divided by the chaos observed in the TCRdist matrix. Welch's t-statistics and random forest were used to reduce features to some 13 V-J combinations, which were fed into a naive Bayes classifier. The Morisita-Horn index was used to measure how similar the thyroid and blood repertoires were. TCRdb reanalyzed the raw reads on its own, using fastp at Q25 for trimming and MiXCR for clone calling, and kept in-frame beta chains. A single entry per CDR3 protein holds the most common genes and DNA from its merged rows. TCRdb's processing, not the authors' own work, is the source of the V and J calls. A total of a few hundred thousand distinct CDR3 sequences appear in this sample, about 35% of them only once. Less than 4.5% of the sample is held by the ten biggest clonotypes.

The study at large found these results: Sample size was not statistically predetermined, and group allocation was not concealed from the investigators. In validation, the model predicted ophthalmopathy progression with roughly 68% sensitivity and approximately 72% specificity; fewer than 15 predicted patients were CT-confirmed with GO in a median of around 6 months. In cross-validation, the 13-signature model distinguished ophthalmopathy from stable hyperthyroidism with 87.88% sensitivity and roughly 81% specificity, while in the test set the corresponding values were about 79% and 69%. Most expanded thyroid clonotypes with a frequency above 0.001 also appeared in blood, which suggests that blood repertoires may reflect the immune response in the thyroid.

In regard to this clonotype: No cognate antigen has been identified for it. No per-base quality is available; no much larger clone lies one base away.

The hyperthyroidism patients were 18 to 65 years old and newly diagnosed, with a disease duration of less than 2 months. Patients with other autoimmune diseases, uncontrolled infections, pregnancy or lactation were excluded from the study. Clinical symptoms, serum thyroxine, TRAb, thyroid ultrasound and orbital computed tomography formed the basis of the diagnosis. Trizol reagent was used to extract the total RNA, and its quality was then checked on an Agilent 2100 Bioanalyzer. The sequencing sample was made of peripheral blood or thyroid tissue (not recorded which). The sequence is built from TRBV20-1 and TRBJ2-7, and 10 junction bases match TRBD1. The source is an adult man with Graves' hyperthyroidism. CDR3 protein: CSAREDRGDHEQYF. The base sequence is TGCAGTGCTAGGGAGGACAGGGGGGACCACGAGCAGTACTTC.